A single sample is the source of the 7 T cell receptor beta chains below, sequenced in a study of OX40 agonist ivuxolimab in advanced cancers. TCRdb keeps only in-frame clones here, not all; method: immunoSEQ multiplex PCR. Among 55,000 to 75,000 clones, around 84% were seen once, and the ten largest hold roughly 4%. The sequencing used CD4+ or CD8+ T cells sorted from blood, collected in a trial of the OX40 agonist ivuxolimab. These receptor sequences come from an adult with an advanced solid tumor such as melanoma, head and neck, liver or kidney cancer.

This clone occurred once. V gene TRBV9 combines with J gene TRBJ2-5; the match to TRBD1 covers 9 bases. Germline CDR1 and CDR2: SGDLS and YYNGEE. CDR3 length: 15 residues. V dropped 2 bases and J dropped 2; count of bases not matched to a gene: 4. The CDR3 protein is CASSVGTGLQETQYF. CDR3 DNA sequence: TGTGCCAGCAGCGTCGGGACAGGGTTACAAGAGACCCAGTACTTC.

The rearrangement joins TRBV11-2 to TRBJ1-6; 7 bases fit TRBD1. V trimming: 0 bases; J trimming: 7 bases; junction bases outside the gene matches: 0. Germline V gene sequence: CDR1 SGHAT, CDR2 FQNNGV. This CDR3 has 14 residues. Here the CDR3 reads CASSLETGNSPLHF. The CDR3 DNA reads TGTGCCAGCAGCTTAGAGACAGGGAATTCACCCCTCCACTTT.

The genes are TRBV13 and TRBJ1-6, with D uncertain. Germline assignment: CDR1 PRHDT and CDR2 FYEKMQ (reference sequence). V dropped 5 bases and J dropped 7 bases, with 6 bases sitting between them. This CDR3 is 12 amino acids long. The CDR3 nucleotides are TGTGCCAGCAGCCTCATGAATTCACCCCTCCACTTT. It encodes CASSLMNSPLHF.

This chain joins TRBV18 and TRBJ1-2; D is perhaps TRBD1 (5 bases). The CDR3 extends over 15 amino acids. Trimming cost V 2 bases and J 4 bases, with 14 bases left between them. Per germline, CDR1 KGHSH and CDR2 LQKENI. The CDR3 sequence: CASSPAGRGSYGYTF. Here the CDR3 DNA reads TGTGCCAGCTCACCAGCGGGAAGGGGAAGCTATGGCTACACCTTC.

The V and J genes are TRBV5-6 and TRBJ1-3, with 7 bases aligning to TRBD1. The CDR3 extends over 15 amino acids. With V trimmed by 4 bases and J by 4 bases, 8 bases remained unmatched. Germline lookup yields CDR1 SGHDT and CDR2 YYEEEE. The CDR3, as DNA: TGTGCCAGCAGCCTCCGACAGGGAATAGGAAACACCATATATTTT. It encodes CASSLRQGIGNTIYF. The whole variable domain, filled in from reference TRBV5-6 and TRBJ1-3, reads DAGVTQSPTHLIKTRGQQVTLRCSPKSGHDTVSWYQQALGQGPQFIFQYYEEEERQRGNFPDRFSGHQFPNYSSELNVNALLLGDSALYLCASSLRQGIGNTIYFGEGSWLTVV.

J is TRBJ2-7 and V is TRBV4-1, with D tentatively TRBD2 (5 bases). Germline V gene sequence: CDR1 MGHRA, CDR2 YSYEKL. The CDR3 has 16 residues. The V end was cut by 4 bases, the J end by 4 bases, with 20 bases between. CDR3: CASSPDPGSNPYEQYF. CDR3 in DNA: TGCGCCAGCAGCCCAGACCCGGGATCGAACCCTTACGAGCAGTACTTC.

The V and J genes are TRBV2 and TRBJ2-7; a weak D match, TRBD2 (6 bases). This CDR3 is 12 amino acids long. V lost 11 bases, J lost 4 bases, and 15 bases lay in between. CDR1 and CDR2 (germline): SNHLY, FYNNEI. The CDR3 sequence: CAGSIGTYEQYF. The CDR3 DNA is TGTGCCGGGTCGATCGGGACTTACGAGCAGTACTTC.